Given below is one T cell receptor (beta chain) in context. The V end was cut by 4 bases, the J end by 0 bases, with 10 bases between. Per the germline V gene, CDR1 is SGHAT and CDR2 is FQNNGV. CDR3 length: 14 residues. The data derive from a study of response to subunit inactivated influenza vaccine. TCRdb itself ran the RT-PCR reads through MiXCR, one entry per CDR3 protein. The sample gives hundreds of thousands of distinct CDR3 sequences, roughly 13% of which show up once; around 13% is in the top ten. The origin of this receptor is a man aged 45-65 years who received an inactivated influenza vaccine. The sample was PBMCs from blood, taken about 6 weeks after vaccination. The rearrangement joins TRBV11-2 to TRBJ2-7; the D gene is possibly TRBD2 (7 bases). The CDR3: CASSWGGRSYEQYF. In nucleotides, the CDR3 is TGTGCCAGCAGCTGGGGGGGGCGCTCCTACGAGCAGTACTTC.